The sequence of this TCR beta chain was determined in a study of T cell repertoires and Cas9 in healthy adults. On the study more broadly: CD4 and CD8 compartments: SpCas9-reactive T cells profiled for potency, cytotoxicity, lineage. General study results and limits: SpCas9-reactive effector T cells were reportedly restrained in vitro by SpCas9-reactive regulatory T cells.

Of note for this clone: Its antigen remains unknown.

Using immunoSEQ multiplex PCR, the repertoire was profiled, and TCRdb retains in-frame clones only, with some absent. The sample lists more than 12,000 clones, 89% occurring once. This receptor was identified in a human donor in good health. The sequencing sample was made of Tregs (CD4+, CD25+, CD127-, CD137-, CD154-) from PBMCs; culture status not recorded.

The CDR3 DNA follows: TGTGCTAGTGGTTTGACCTGGGACGGTCCCTACGAGCAGTACTTC. Translation: CASGLTWDGPYEQYF. The chain employs TRBV12-5 and TRBJ2-7, with D possibly called TRBD1 or TRBD2 (5 bases each). Germline CDR1 is LGHNT and CDR2 is FRNRAP. The V and J ends lost 2 bases and 2 bases respectively, with 13 bases between them. The CDR3 covers 15 residues.